One and the same sample provided the 11 T cell receptor beta chains below, sequenced in a study of T cells in Graves' hyperthyroidism and ophthalmopathy. TCR beta CDR3 regions were amplified from RNA transcripts. First-round RT-PCR targeting the TCR CDR3 was performed with the HTBI primer set. MiXCR was run by TCRdb on the multiplex PCR reads, yielding one entry per CDR3 protein. The table records hundreds of thousands of distinct CDR3 sequences, roughly a quarter of them present only once. The source material was blood. Receptors originate from a woman aged 25 to 45 with Graves' ophthalmopathy.

The table lists this clonotype with many counts. The CDR3 coding sequence is TGTGCCAGCAGCGAATCATCGTCAGGGAATCCTTCTGGAAACACCATATATTTT. This encodes CASSESSSGNPSGNTIYF. The chain joins TRBV12-3 or TRBV12-4 to TRBJ1-3, with D perhaps TRBD1 (5 bases). The germline V and J ends were trimmed by 6 bases and 1 base, with 22 bases remaining between them. The CDR3 consists of 18 residues.

In this sample, this clonotype turned up a few times. The chain employs TRBV3-1 and TRBJ2-7; tentative D call: TRBD1 (6 bases). The CDR3 spans 14 residues. Germline V lookup: CDR1 LGHDT, CDR2 YNNKEL (reference sequence). Trimming cost V 3 bases and J 0 bases, with 9 bases left between them. The CDR3 here is CASSQWGRSYEQYF. DNA of the CDR3: TGTGCCAGCAGCCAGTGGGGGCGCTCCTACGAGCAGTACTTC.

The chain carries TRBV6-1 and TRBJ1-2; no definite D call. The CDR3 length is 15 residues. From germline, CDR1 is MNHNS and CDR2 SASEGT. The V end lost 1 base, the J end lost 3 bases, and 12 bases lay between the germline ends. CDR3 in amino acids: CASSEDDNSYYGYTF. Here the CDR3 DNA reads TGTGCCAGCAGTGAAGACGATAACAGCTACTATGGCTACACCTTC.

This chain links TRBV7-8 with TRBJ2-4; D unresolved. Germline V gives CDR1 SGHVS, CDR2 FQNEAQ. The V gene lost 1 base and the J gene lost 0 bases, with 4 bases spanning the gap. The CDR3 covers 14 residues. In nucleotides, the CDR3 is TGTGCCAGCAGCTTAGAACTAGCCAAAAACATTCAGTACTTC. Translation gives CASSLELAKNIQYF.

The chain recombines TRBV7-3 with TRBJ1-5, with TRBD1 matching over 8 bases. Germline CDR1 SGHTA, CDR2 FQGTGA. The V and J ends lost 0 bases and 3 bases, in that order; junction bases with no gene match: 1. The CDR3 is 15 amino acids. The CDR3 DNA is TGTGCCAGCAGCTTAACGGGACAGGCCAATCAGCCCCAGCATTTT. This translates into CASSLTGQANQPQHF.

This chain links TRBV9 with TRBJ1-5; 11 nucleotides line up with TRBD1. Germline CDR1 SGDLS, CDR2 YYNGEE. The CDR3 runs 14 residues. Losses at the gene ends were 5 bases for V and 5 bases for J; bases not matched to a gene: 3. As DNA, the CDR3 is TGTGCCAGCAGGGGACAGGGGGGACATCAGCCCCAGCATTTT. Residues: CASRGQGGHQPQHF.

This clonotype was observed many times. A junction end diverges from the germline sequence, so it may reflect a read error. The CDR3 nucleotides read TGTGCCAGCAGCTTAGATGTCCACTCCAACGAGCAGTACTTC. Translated, it gives CASSLDVHSNEQYF. The genes are TRBV11-2 and TRBJ2-7; no clear D. The CDR3 covers 14 residues. Per germline, CDR1 SGHAT and CDR2 FQNNGV.

V is TRBV19 and J is TRBJ2-5; TRBD2 might be the D (8 bases). The V and J ends lost 5 bases and 2 bases respectively, with 15 bases between them. The CDR3 covers 15 residues. From germline, CDR1 is LNHDA and CDR2 SQIVND (reference sequence). CDR3 protein: CASSPGGTEQETQYF. The CDR3 DNA reads as TGTGCCAGTAGTCCGGGAGGGACAGAGCAAGAGACCCAGTACTTC.

J is TRBJ2-2 and V is TRBV6-1; 11 positions match TRBD1. The junction had 8 bases not matched to a gene; V was cut back by 7 bases and J by 7 bases. Per the germline V gene, CDR1 is MNHNS and CDR2 is SASEGT. The CDR3 spans 15 residues. The CDR3 nucleotides read TGTGCCAGCAAGATAGGGACAGGGGGTTTCGGGGAGCTGTTTTTT. Its protein product is CASKIGTGGFGELFF.

This clonotype was picked up many times. The rearrangement uses TRBV4-1 and TRBJ1-5; possibly TRBD1 for D (6 bases). Germline V gene sequence: CDR1 MGHRA, CDR2 YSYEKL. This CDR3 has 15 residues. Trimming cost V 0 bases and J 5 bases, with 11 bases left between them. Written as DNA, the CDR3 is TGCGCCAGCAGCCAAGATAAGGCAGGGGATCAGCCCCAGCATTTT. Translation gives CASSQDKAGDQPQHF.

The chain uses TRBV2 and TRBJ2-5, with 9 nucleotides matching TRBD2. Germline assignment: CDR1 SNHLY and CDR2 FYNNEI. The CDR3 contains 14 residues. V lost 6 bases to trimming and J lost 1 base; unmatched junction nucleotides: 3. The CDR3 sequence: CASSVSGSQETQYF. CDR3 bases: TGTGCCAGCAGCGTTAGCGGGAGCCAAGAGACCCAGTACTTC.